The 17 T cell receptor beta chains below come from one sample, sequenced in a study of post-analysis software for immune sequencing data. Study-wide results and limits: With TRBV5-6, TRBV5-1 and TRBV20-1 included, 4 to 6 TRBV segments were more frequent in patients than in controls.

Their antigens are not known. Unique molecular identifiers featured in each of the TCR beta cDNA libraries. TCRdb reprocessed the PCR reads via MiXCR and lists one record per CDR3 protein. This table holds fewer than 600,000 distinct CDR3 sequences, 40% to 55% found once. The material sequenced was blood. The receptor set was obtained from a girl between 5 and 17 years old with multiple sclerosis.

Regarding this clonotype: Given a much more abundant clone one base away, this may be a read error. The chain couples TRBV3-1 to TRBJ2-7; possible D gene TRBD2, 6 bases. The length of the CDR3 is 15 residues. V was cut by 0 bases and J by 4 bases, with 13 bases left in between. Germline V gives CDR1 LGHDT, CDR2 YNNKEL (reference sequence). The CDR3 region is CASSQDRLVPYEQYF. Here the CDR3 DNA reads TGTGCCAGCAGCCAAGACAGACTAGTCCCTTACGAGCAGTACTTC.

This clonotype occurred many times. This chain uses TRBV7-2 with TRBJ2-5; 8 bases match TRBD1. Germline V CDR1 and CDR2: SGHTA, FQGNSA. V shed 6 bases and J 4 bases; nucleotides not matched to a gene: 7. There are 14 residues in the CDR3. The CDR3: CASSYDRGGETQYF. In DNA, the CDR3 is TGTGCCAGCAGTTATGACAGGGGAGGAGAGACCCAGTACTTC.

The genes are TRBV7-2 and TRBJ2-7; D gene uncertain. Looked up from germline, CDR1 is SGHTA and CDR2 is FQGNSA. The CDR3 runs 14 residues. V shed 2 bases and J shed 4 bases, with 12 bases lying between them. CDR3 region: CASSLQLGYYEQYF. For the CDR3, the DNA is TGTGCCAGCAGCTTACAGCTGGGATATTACGAGCAGTACTTC.

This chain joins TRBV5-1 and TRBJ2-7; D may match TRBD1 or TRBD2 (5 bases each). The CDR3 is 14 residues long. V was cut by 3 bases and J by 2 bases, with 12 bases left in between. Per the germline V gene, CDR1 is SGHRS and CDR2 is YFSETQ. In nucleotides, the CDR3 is TGCGCCAGCAGCTCGGCCGAGGGGACCTACGAGCAGTACTTC. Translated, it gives CASSSAEGTYEQYF.

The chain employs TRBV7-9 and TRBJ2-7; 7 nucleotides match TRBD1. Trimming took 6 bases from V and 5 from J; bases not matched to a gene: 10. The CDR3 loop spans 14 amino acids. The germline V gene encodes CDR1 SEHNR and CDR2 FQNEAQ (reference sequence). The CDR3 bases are TGTGCCAGCAGTTCCGGGACAGCCACGAACGAGCAGTACTTC. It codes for CASSSGTATNEQYF.

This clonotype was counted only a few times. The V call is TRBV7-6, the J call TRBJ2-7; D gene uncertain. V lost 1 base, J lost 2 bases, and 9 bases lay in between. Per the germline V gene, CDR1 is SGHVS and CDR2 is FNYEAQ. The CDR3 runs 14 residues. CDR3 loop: CASSLVPVAYEQYF. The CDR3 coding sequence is TGTGCCAGCAGCTTAGTACCGGTAGCCTACGAGCAGTACTTC.

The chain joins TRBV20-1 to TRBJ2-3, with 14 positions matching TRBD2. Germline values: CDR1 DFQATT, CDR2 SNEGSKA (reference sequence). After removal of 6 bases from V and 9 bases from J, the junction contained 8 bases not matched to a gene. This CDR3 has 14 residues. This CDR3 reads CSARTSGRIETQYF. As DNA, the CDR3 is TGCAGTGCGAGGACTAGCGGGAGGATCGAAACGCAGTATTTT.

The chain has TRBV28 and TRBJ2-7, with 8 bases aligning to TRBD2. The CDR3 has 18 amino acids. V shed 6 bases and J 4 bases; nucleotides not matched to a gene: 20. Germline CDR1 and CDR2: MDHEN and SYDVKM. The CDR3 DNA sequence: TGTGCCAGCAGCCCGGGACCGGGACTAGGGTCAATAGAGTACGAGCAGTACTTC. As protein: CASSPGPGLGSIEYEQYF.

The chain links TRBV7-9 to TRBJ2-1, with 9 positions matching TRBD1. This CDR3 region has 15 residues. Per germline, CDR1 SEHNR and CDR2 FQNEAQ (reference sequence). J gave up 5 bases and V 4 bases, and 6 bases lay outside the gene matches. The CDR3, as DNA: TGTGCCAGCAGCTCCGGACAGGGGAACGACAATGAGCAGTTCTTC. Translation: CASSSGQGNDNEQFF.

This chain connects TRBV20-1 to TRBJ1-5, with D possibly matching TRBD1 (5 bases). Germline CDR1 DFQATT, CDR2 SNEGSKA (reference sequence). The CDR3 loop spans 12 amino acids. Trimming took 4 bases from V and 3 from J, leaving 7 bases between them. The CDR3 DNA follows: TGCAGTGCTAACGGGGCCAATCAGCCCCAGCATTTT. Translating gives CSANGANQPQHF.

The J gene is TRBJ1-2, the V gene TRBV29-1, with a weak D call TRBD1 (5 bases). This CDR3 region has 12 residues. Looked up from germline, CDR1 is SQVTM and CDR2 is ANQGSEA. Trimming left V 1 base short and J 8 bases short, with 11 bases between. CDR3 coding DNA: TGCAGCGTTGAAGGTCGCACAGGCGGCTACACCTTC. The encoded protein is CSVEGRTGGYTF. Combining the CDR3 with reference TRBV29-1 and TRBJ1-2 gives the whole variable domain SAVISQKPSRDICQRGTSLTIQCQVDSQVTMMFWYRQQPGQSLTLIATANQGSEATYESGFVIDKFPISRPNLTFSTLTVSNMSPEDSSIYLCSVEGRTGGYTFGSGTRLTVV.

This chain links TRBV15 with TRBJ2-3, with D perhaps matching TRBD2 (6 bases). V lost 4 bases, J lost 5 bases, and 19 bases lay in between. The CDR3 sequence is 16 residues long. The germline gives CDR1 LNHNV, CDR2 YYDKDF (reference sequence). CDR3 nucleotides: TGTGCCACCAGCAAACGACTAGAAGCCTCGAGAGATACGCAGTATTTT. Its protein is CATSKRLEASRDTQYF.

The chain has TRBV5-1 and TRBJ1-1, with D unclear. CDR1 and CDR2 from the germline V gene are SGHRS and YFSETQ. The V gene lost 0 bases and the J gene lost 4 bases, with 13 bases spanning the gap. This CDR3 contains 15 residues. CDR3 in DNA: TGCGCCAGCAGCTTGGTGGGTTCTGGGTTCACTGAAGCTTTCTTT. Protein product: CASSLVGSGFTEAFF.

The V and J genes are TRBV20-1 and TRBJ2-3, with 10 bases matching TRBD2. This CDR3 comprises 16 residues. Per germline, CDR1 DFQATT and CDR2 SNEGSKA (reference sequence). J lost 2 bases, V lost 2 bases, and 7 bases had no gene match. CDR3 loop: CSARPSTSGATDTQYF. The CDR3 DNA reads TGCAGTGCTAGACCCTCCACTAGCGGGGCCACAGATACGCAGTATTTT.

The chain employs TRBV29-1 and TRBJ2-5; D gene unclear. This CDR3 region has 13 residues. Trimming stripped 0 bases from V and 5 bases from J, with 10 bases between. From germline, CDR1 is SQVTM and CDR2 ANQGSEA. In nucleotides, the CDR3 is TGCAGCGTTGAAGATCGGAGTCGGGAGACCCAGTACTTC. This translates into CSVEDRSRETQYF. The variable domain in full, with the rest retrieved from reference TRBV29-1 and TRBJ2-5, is SAVISQKPSRDICQRGTSLTIQCQVDSQVTMMFWYRQQPGQSLTLIATANQGSEATYESGFVIDKFPISRPNLTFSTLTVSNMSPEDSSIYLCSVEDRSRETQYFGPGTRLLVL.

The CDR3 sequence: CASSFARGGKNIQYF. The CDR3 bases are TGTGCCAGCAGTTTCGCCAGGGGAGGCAAAAACATTCAGTACTTC. The chain has TRBV27 and TRBJ2-4; D might be TRBD1 or TRBD2, each matching 6 bases. The CDR3 covers 15 residues. Per germline, CDR1 MNHEY and CDR2 SMNVEV (reference sequence). V lost 3 bases to trimming and J lost 3 bases, with 12 bases between them.

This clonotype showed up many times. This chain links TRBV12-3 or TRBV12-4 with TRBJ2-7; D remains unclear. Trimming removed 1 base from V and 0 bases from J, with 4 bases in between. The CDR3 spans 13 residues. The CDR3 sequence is CASSLVISYEQYF. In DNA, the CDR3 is TGTGCCAGCAGTTTAGTCATCTCCTACGAGCAGTACTTC.